This passage covers 2 T cell receptor beta chains from one sample sequenced in a study of T cell repertoires in cytomegalovirus infection. Using its own MiXCR run on the reads, TCRdb lists one record per CDR3 protein. The sample consists of about 700,000 distinct CDR3 sequences, about 30% of them appearing once. The antigens for these receptors are not known. Source: cultured PBMCs, taken from culture after CMV antigen stimulation. These receptors came from a human donor in good health (CMV status not recorded). Some clones in this sample may be carry-over from other donors' samples.

This clonotype was observed a handful of times. The rearrangement uses TRBV7-8 and TRBJ2-2; 9 nucleotides line up with TRBD1. The J segment lost 6 bases and the V segment lost 6 bases, leaving 8 bases of the junction unmatched. The germline CDR1 and CDR2 sequences are SGHVS and FQNEAQ. The CDR3 length is 15 residues. In nucleotides, the CDR3 is TGTGCCAGCAGGTTACAGGGGGCGCTTCCCGGGGAGCTGTTTTTT. Translation gives CASRLQGALPGELFF.

This chain connects TRBV20-1 to TRBJ1-1, with D hard to call. Trimming took off 6 bases at V and 1 base at J, with 15 bases between the two ends. The germline V gene encodes CDR1 DFQATT and CDR2 SNEGSKA (reference sequence). CDR3 length equals 14 residues. The CDR3 spells CSALFSGWNTEAFF. The CDR3 region has the DNA TGCAGTGCGCTGTTTTCGGGCTGGAACACTGAAGCTTTCTTT.